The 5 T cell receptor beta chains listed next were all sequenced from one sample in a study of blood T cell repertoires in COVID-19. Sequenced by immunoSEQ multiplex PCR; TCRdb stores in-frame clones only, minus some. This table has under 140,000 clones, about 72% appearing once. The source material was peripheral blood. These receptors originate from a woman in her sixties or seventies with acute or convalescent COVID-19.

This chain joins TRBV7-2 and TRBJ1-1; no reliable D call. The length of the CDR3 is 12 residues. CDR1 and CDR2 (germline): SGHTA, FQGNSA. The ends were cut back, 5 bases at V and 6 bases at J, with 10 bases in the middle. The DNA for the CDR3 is TGTGCCAGCAGCCTGTACGGGGCTGAAGCTTTCTTT. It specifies CASSLYGAEAFF.

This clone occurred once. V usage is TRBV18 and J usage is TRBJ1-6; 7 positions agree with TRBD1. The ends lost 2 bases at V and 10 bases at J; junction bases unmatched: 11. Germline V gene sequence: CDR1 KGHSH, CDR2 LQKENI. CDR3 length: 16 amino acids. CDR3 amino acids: CASSPSSRGQGSPLHF. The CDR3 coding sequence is TGTGCCAGCTCACCAAGTTCAAGGGGGCAAGGATCACCCCTCCACTTT.

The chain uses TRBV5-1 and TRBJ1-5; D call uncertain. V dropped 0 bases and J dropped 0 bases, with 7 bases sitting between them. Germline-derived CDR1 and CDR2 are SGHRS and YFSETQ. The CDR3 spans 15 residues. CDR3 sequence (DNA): TGCGCCAGCAGCTTGGGTGGCATTAGCAATCAGCCCCAGCATTTT. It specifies CASSLGGISNQPQHF.

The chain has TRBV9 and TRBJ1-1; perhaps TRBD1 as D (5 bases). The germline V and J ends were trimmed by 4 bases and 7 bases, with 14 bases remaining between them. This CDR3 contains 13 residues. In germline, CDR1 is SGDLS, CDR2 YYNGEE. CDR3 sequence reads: CASSLRTGGEAFF. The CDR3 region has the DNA TGTGCCAGCAGCCTTCGGACCGGGGGTGAAGCTTTCTTT.

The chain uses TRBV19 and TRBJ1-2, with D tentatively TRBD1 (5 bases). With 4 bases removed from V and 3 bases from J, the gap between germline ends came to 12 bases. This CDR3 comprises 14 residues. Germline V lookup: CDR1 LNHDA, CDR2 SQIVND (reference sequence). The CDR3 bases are TGTGCCAGTAGTACCGCGAGACAGTACTATGGCTACACCTTC. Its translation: CASSTARQYYGYTF.